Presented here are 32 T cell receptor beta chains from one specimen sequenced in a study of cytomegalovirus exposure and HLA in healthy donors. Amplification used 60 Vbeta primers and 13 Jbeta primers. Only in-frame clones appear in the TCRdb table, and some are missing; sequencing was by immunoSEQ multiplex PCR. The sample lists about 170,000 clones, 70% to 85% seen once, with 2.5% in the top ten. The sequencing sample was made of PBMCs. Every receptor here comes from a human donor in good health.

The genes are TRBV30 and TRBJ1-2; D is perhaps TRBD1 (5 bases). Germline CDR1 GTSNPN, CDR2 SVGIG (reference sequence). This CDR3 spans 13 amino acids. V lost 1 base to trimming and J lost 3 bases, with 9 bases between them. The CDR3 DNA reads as TGTGCCTGGAGTGGGATAGGGGACTATGGCTACACCTTC. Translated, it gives CAWSGIGDYGYTF.

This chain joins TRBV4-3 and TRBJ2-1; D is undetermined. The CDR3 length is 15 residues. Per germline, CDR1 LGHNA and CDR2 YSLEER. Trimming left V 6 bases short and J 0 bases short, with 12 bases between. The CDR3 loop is CASSHGRHSYNEQFF. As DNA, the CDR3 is TGCGCCAGCAGTCACGGAAGACACTCCTACAATGAGCAGTTCTTC.

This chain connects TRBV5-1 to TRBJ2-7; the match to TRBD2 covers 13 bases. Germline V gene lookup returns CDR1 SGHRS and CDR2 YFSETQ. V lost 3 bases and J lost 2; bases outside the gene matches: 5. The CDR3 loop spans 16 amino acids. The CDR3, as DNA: TGCGCCAGCAGCTCACGGACTAGCGGGGGAACCTACGAGCAGTACTTC. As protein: CASSSRTSGGTYEQYF.

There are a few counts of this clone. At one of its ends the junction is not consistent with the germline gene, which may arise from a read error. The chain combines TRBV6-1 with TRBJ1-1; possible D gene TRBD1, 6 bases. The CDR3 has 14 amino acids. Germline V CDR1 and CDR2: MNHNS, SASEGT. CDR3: CAISDPGQNTEAFF. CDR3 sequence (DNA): TGTGCCATCAGTGACCCGGGACAGAACACTGAAGCTTTCTTT.

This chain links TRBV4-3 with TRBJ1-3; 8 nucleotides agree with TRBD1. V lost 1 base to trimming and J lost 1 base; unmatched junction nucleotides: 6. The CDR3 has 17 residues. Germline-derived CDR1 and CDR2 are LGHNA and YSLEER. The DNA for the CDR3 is TGCGCCAGCAGCCAAGGGACAGGGTTTGGTTCTGGAAACACCATATATTTT. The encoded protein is CASSQGTGFGSGNTIYF.

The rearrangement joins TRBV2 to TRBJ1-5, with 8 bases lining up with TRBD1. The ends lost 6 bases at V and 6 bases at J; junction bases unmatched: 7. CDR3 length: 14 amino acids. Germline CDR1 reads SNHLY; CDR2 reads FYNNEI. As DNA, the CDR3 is TGTGCCAGCAGGGCGACAGGGGAGCGTCAGCCCCAGCATTTT. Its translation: CASRATGERQPQHF.

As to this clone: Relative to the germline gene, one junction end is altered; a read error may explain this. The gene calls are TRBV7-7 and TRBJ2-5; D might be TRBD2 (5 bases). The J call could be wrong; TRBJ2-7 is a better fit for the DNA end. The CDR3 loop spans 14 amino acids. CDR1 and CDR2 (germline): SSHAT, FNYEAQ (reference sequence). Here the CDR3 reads CASSPEVSSYEQYF. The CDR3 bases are TGTGCTAGCAGTCCGGAGGTGAGCTCCTACGAGCAGTACTTC.

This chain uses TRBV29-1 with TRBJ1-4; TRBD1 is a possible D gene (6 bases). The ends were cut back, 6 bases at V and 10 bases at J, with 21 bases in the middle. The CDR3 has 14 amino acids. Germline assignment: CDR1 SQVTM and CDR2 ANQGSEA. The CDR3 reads CSVLILGVQGKLFF. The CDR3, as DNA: TGCAGCGTCCTCATTCTGGGGGTACAGGGAAAACTGTTTTTT. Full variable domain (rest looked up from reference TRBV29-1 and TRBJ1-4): SAVISQKPSRDICQRGTSLTIQCQVDSQVTMMFWYRQQPGQSLTLIATANQGSEATYESGFVIDKFPISRPNLTFSTLTVSNMSPEDSSIYLCSVLILGVQGKLFFGSGTQLSVL.

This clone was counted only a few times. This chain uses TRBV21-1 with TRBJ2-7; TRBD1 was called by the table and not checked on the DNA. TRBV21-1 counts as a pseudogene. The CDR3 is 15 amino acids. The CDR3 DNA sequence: TGTGCCAGCAGCGACCGGGACAGGAGGACCTACGAGCAGTACTTC. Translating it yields CASSDRDRRTYEQYF.

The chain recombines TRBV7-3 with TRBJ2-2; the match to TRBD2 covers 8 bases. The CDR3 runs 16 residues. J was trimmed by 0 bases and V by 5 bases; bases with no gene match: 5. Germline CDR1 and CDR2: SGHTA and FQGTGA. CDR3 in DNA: TGTGCCAGCAGCCCATCGGGGGGGGCGAACACCGGGGAGCTGTTTTTT. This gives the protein CASSPSGGANTGELFF.

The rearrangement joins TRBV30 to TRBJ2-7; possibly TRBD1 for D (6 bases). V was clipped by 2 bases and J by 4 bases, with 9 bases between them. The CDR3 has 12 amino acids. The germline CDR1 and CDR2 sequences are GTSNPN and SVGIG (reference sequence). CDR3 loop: CAWSSGAYEQYF. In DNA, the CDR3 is TGTGCCTGGAGTTCAGGGGCTTACGAGCAGTACTTC. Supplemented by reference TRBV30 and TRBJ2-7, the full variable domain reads SQTIHQWPATLVQPVGSPLSLECTVEGTSNPNLYWYRQAAGRGLQLLFYSVGIGQISSEVPQNLSASRPQDRQFILSSKKLLLSDSGFYLCAWSSGAYEQYFGPGTRLTVT.

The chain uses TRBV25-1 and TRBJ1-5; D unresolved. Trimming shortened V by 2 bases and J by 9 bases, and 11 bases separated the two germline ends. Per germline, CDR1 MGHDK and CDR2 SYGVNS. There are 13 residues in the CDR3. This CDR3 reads CASSEPSGRPQHF. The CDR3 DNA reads TGTGCCAGCAGTGAACCCTCGGGTAGGCCCCAGCATTTT.

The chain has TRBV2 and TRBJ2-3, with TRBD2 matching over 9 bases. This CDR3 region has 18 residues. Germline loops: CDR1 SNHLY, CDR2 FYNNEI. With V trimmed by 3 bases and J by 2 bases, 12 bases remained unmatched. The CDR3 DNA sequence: TGTGCCAGCAGTGATGGGCGGGCGGGAGGGGGGACCACAGATACGCAGTATTTT. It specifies CASSDGRAGGGTTDTQYF.

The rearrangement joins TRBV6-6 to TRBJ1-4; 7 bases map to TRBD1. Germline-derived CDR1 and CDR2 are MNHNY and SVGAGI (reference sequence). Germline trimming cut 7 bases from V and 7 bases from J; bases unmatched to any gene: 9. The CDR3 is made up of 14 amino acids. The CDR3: CASTQRTGGEKLFF. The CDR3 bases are TGTGCCAGCACCCAGCGGACAGGTGGTGAAAAACTGTTTTTT.

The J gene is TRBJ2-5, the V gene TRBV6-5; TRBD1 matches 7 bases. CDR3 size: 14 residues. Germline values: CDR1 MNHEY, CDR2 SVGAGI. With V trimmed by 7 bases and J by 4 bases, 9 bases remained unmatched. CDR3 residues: CASMDRHLSETQYF. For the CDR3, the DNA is TGTGCCAGCATGGACAGGCATCTCTCAGAGACCCAGTACTTC.

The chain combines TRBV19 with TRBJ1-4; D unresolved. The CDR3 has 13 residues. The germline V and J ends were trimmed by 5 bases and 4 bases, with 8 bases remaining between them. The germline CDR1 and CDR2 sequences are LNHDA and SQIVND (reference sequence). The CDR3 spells CASSDLLNEKLFF. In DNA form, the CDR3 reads TGTGCCAGTAGTGACTTACTTAATGAAAAACTGTTTTTT.

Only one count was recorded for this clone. This CDR3 is CASSGASGGAFGEQYF. CDR3 bases: TGTGCCAGCAGTGGAGCTAGCGGGGGGGCCTTCGGCGAGCAGTACTTC. This chain links TRBV27 with TRBJ2-7, with 12 bases fitting TRBD2. The CDR3 sequence is 16 residues long. V dropped 5 bases and J dropped 6; count of bases not matched to a gene: 11. Per the germline V gene, CDR1 is MNHEY and CDR2 is SMNVEV (reference sequence).

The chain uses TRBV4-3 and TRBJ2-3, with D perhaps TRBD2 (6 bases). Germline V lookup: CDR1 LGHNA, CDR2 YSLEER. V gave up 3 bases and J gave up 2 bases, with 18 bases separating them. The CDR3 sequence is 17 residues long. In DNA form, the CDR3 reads TGCGCCAGCAGCCAGGCCGACGGAGGGGCCAACACAGATACGCAGTATTTT. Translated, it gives CASSQADGGANTDTQYF.

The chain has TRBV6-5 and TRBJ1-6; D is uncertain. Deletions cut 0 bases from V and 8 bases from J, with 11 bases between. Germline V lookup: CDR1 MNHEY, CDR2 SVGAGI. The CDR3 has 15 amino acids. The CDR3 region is CASSYSSTGDSPLHF. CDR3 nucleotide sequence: TGTGCCAGCAGTTACTCTTCGACCGGGGATTCACCCCTCCACTTT.

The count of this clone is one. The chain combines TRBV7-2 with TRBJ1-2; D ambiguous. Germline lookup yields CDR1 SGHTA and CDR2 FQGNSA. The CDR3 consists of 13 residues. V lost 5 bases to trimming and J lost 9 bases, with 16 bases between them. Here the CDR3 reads CASSPSGGPSYTF. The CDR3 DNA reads TGTGCCAGCAGCCCCTCCGGAGGACCAAGCTACACCTTC. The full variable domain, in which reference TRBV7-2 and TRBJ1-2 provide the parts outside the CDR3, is GAGVSQSPSNKVTEKGKDVELRCDPISGHTALYWYRQSLGQGLEFLIYFQGNSAPDKSGLPSDRFSAERTGGSVSTLTIQRTQQEDSAVYLCASSPSGGPSYTFGSGTRLTVV.

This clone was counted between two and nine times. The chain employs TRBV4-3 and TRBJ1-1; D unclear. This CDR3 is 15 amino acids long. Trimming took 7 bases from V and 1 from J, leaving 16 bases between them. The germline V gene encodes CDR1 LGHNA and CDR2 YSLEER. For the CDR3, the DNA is TGCGCCAGCATCTCCACGCCACGCGAGAACACTGAAGCTTTCTTT. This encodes CASISTPRENTEAFF.

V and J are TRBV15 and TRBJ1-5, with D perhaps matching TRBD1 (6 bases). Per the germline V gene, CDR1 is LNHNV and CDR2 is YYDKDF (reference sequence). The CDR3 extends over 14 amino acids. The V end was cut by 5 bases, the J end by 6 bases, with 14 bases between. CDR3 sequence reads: CATSFDRLGQPQHF. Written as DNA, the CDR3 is TGTGCCACCAGCTTTGACAGGTTGGGTCAGCCCCAGCATTTT.

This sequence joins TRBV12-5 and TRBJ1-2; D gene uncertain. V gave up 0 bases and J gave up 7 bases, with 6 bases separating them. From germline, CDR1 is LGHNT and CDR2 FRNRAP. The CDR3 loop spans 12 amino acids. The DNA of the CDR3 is TGTGCTAGTGGTTTGGTACAAATTGGCTACACCTTC. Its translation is CASGLVQIGYTF.

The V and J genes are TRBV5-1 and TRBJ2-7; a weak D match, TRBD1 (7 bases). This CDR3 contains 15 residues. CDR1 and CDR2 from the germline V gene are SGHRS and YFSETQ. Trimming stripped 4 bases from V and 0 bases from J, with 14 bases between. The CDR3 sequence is CASSPGQDYSYEQYF. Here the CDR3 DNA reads TGCGCCAGCAGCCCTGGACAGGACTACTCCTACGAGCAGTACTTC.

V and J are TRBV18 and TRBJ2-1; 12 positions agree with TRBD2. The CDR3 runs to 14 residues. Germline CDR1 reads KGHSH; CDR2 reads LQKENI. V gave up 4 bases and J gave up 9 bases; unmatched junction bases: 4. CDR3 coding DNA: TGTGCCAGCTCACTTGGACTAGCGGGGACTGAGCAGTTCTTC. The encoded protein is CASSLGLAGTEQFF. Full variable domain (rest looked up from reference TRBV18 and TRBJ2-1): NAGVMQNPRHLVRRRGQEARLRCSPMKGHSHVYWYRQLPEEGLKFMVYLQKENIIDESGMPKERFSAEFPKEGPSILRIQQVVRGDSAAYFCASSLGLAGTEQFFGPGTRLTVL.

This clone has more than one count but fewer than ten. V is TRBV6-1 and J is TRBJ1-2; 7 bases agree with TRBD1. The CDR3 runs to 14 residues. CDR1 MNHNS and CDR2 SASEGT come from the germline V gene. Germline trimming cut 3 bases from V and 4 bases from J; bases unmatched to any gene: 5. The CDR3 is CASSDLGQFYGYTF. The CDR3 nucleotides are TGTGCCAGCAGTGACCTGGGACAGTTCTATGGCTACACCTTC.

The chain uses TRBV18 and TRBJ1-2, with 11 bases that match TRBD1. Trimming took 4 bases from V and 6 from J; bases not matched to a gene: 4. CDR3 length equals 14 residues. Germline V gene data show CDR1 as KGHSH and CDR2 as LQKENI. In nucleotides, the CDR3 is TGTGCCAGCTCACTCGGACAGGGGGCAGATGGCTACACCTTC. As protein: CASSLGQGADGYTF.

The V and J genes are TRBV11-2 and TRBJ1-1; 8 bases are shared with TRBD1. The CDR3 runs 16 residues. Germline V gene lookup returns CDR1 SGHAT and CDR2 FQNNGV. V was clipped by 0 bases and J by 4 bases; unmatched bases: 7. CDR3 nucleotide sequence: TGTGCCAGCAGCTTAGATCCCCACAGGGGGTTCACTGAAGCTTTCTTT. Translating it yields CASSLDPHRGFTEAFF.

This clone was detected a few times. The CDR3 DNA reads TGTGCCAGCAGCCCCGGGACATCGGACACTGAAGCTTTCTTT. Protein product: CASSPGTSDTEAFF. This rearrangement joins TRBV9 to TRBJ1-1; D possibly corresponds to TRBD1 (6 bases). The germline V gene has CDR1 SGDLS and CDR2 YYNGEE. With 4 bases removed from V and 3 bases from J, the gap between germline ends came to 13 bases. CDR3 length equals 14 residues.

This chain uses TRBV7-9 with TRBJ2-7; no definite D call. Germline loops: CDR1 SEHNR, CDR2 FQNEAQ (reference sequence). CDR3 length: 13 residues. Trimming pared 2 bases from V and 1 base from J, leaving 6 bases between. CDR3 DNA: TGTGCCAGCAGCTTACCAGGATCCTACGAGCAGTACTTC. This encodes CASSLPGSYEQYF.

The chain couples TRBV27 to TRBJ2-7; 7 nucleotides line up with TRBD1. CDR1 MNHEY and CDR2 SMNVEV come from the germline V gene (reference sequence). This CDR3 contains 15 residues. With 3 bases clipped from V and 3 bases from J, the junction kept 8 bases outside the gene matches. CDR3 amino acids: CASSFRQGENYEQYF. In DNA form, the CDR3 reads TGTGCCAGCAGTTTCCGACAGGGTGAAAACTACGAGCAGTACTTC.

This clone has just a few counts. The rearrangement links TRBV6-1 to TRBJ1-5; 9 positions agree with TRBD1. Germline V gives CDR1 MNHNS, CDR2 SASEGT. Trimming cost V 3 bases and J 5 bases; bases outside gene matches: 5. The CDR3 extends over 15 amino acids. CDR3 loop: CASSDFGTGHQPQHF. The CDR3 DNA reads TGTGCCAGCAGTGATTTCGGGACAGGGCATCAGCCCCAGCATTTT.